These 28 T cell receptor beta chains came from one sample sequenced in a study of ipilimumab plus nivolumab after autologous stem cell transplantation. Profiling relied on immunoSEQ multiplex PCR, and the TCRdb table lists in-frame clones only, not all of them. Here the sample spans some 16,000 clones, around 81% being singletons. The starting material was PBMCs, obtained in a trial of ipilimumab plus nivolumab as post-transplant consolidation. These receptors originate from a male donor with diffuse large B-cell lymphoma.

The chain joins TRBV21-1 to TRBJ1-1; the DNA was not used to check the table's D call, TRBD1. TRBV21-1 is given as a pseudogene. This CDR3 is built from 16 residues. The CDR3: CASSKGTGSKNTEAFF. The CDR3 DNA sequence: TGTGCCAGCAGCAAAGGGACAGGGAGTAAGAACACTGAAGCTTTCTTT.

The J gene is TRBJ2-3, the V gene TRBV7-3; 8 bases align to TRBD2. CDR1 and CDR2 from the germline V gene are SGHTA and FQGTGA. The CDR3 covers 16 residues. Trimming at V came to 5 bases and at J to 1 base, leaving 8 bases not matched to a gene. The CDR3 loop is CASSRRGAGGTDTQYF. The CDR3 DNA reads as TGTGCCAGCAGCCGCCGGGGAGCGGGGGGCACAGATACGCAGTATTTT.

The rearrangement uses TRBV28 and TRBJ1-1, with D unresolved. Trimming left V 4 bases short and J 3 bases short, with 6 bases between. The length of the CDR3 is 12 residues. CDR1 is MDHEN and CDR2 is SYDVKM in the germline V gene. DNA for the CDR3: TGTGCCAGCAGTTCCTACTACACTGAAGCTTTCTTT. The encoded protein is CASSSYYTEAFF.

The chain recombines TRBV5-6 with TRBJ2-5; D may correspond to TRBD1 or TRBD2 (5 bases each). The germline V gene encodes CDR1 SGHDT and CDR2 YYEEEE. The CDR3 is made up of 15 amino acids. V was clipped by 4 bases and J by 4 bases, with 17 bases between them. The CDR3 spells CASSPAKGTAETQYF. As DNA, the CDR3 is TGTGCCAGCAGCCCGGCAAAGGGGACGGCAGAGACCCAGTACTTC.

This chain links TRBV7-8 with TRBJ2-7; 9 nucleotides match TRBD1. The V gene's germline CDR1 is SGHVS and CDR2 FQNEAQ. CDR3 length: 17 amino acids. The ends lost 5 bases at V and 0 bases at J; junction bases unmatched: 11. CDR3 residues: CASSTRPGQGSSYEQYF. The CDR3 DNA follows: TGTGCCAGCAGCACACGCCCGGGACAGGGCAGCTCCTACGAGCAGTACTTC.

The chain employs TRBV7-4 and TRBJ1-6; unclear D gene. Trimming took off 1 base at V and 6 bases at J, with 10 bases between the two ends. The CDR3 length is 15 residues. Germline V gene data show CDR1 as SGHVT and CDR2 as SQSDAQ. The CDR3 region is CASSLVSVVNSPLHF. CDR3 coding DNA: TGTGCCAGCAGCTTAGTGTCAGTAGTTAATTCACCCCTCCACTTT. The whole variable domain, filled in from reference TRBV7-4 and TRBJ1-6, reads GAGVSQSPRYKVAKRGRDVALRCDSISGHVTLYWYRQTLGQGSEVLTYSQSDAQRDKSGRPSGRFSAERPERSVSTLKIQRTEQGDSAVYLCASSLVSVVNSPLHFGNGTRLTVT.

The chain's CDR3 is CASSWDQTDTQYF. CDR3 DNA sequence: TGTGCCAGCAGTTGGGACCAAACAGATACGCAGTATTTT. V usage is TRBV28 and J usage is TRBJ2-3, with D possibly called TRBD1 or TRBD2 (5 bases each). There are 13 residues in the CDR3. Germline V lookup: CDR1 MDHEN, CDR2 SYDVKM. The V and J ends lost 4 bases and 3 bases respectively, with 8 bases between them.

In its sample, this clone was seen once. The V and J genes are TRBV21-1 and TRBJ2-7; the D segment call TRBD2 is taken from the table without a DNA check. TRBV21-1 is a known pseudogene. The CDR3 length is 15 residues. CDR3: CASSKYGGEPYEQYF. The CDR3 DNA sequence: TGTGCCAGCAGCAAATACGGGGGGGAACCCTACGAGCAGTACTTC.

The chain recombines TRBV10-3 with TRBJ2-7, with D possibly being TRBD1 (6 bases). From germline, CDR1 is ENHRY and CDR2 SYGVKD. V shed 5 bases and J shed 0 bases, with 14 bases lying between them. This CDR3 has 15 amino acids. The DNA of the CDR3 is TGTGCCATCAGTATTACCGCGGACAGCTCCTACGAGCAGTACTTC. Its translation: CAISITADSSYEQYF.

The chain uses TRBV15 and TRBJ2-1; D is perhaps TRBD1 (6 bases). Deletions cut 0 bases from V and 9 bases from J, with 15 bases between. Germline CDR1 is LNHNV and CDR2 is YYDKDF (reference sequence). This CDR3 comprises 15 residues. In DNA form, the CDR3 reads TGTGCCACCAGCAGAGATGGATACAGGGTGGTTGAGCAGTTCTTC. Translated: CATSRDGYRVVEQFF.

The rearrangement uses TRBV4-3 and TRBJ1-4; 8 nucleotides match TRBD1. V shed 0 bases and J 4 bases; nucleotides not matched to a gene: 4. CDR1 LGHNA and CDR2 YSLEER come from the germline V gene. The CDR3 has 16 amino acids. CDR3: CASSQDRGLVNEKLFF. CDR3 nucleotides: TGCGCCAGCAGCCAAGACAGGGGGCTAGTTAATGAAAAACTGTTTTTT.

This clone showed up just once. The J gene is TRBJ1-2, the V gene TRBV30; D gene uncertain. V was trimmed by 3 bases and J by 4 bases, leaving 12 bases between them. This CDR3 has 13 amino acids. Germline V gene data show CDR1 as GTSNPN and CDR2 as SVGIG (reference sequence). The CDR3 coding sequence is TGTGCCTGGAGGGCCATTGGTGGCTATGGCTACACCTTC. It specifies CAWRAIGGYGYTF.

V gene TRBV2 combines with J gene TRBJ1-2; D call uncertain. V lost 1 base and J 7 bases, leaving 7 bases between the germline ends. The CDR3 has 12 residues. Germline loops: CDR1 SNHLY, CDR2 FYNNEI. The CDR3 DNA is TGTGCCAGCAGTGAAGGGGAGTTTGGCTACACCTTC. This codes for CASSEGEFGYTF.

V is TRBV9 and J is TRBJ2-3; TRBD1 aligns across 7 bases. The CDR3 length is 16 residues. From germline, CDR1 is SGDLS and CDR2 YYNGEE. V shed 4 bases and J 5 bases; nucleotides not matched to a gene: 13. CDR3 coding DNA: TGTGCCAGCAGCCCCAAACAGGGGATGTACGGAGATACGCAGTATTTT. It yields the protein CASSPKQGMYGDTQYF.

The gene calls are TRBV4-1 and TRBJ2-7; 8 bases fit TRBD1. Unmatched junction bases numbered 10, after V lost 0 bases and J lost 6 bases. This CDR3 spans 16 amino acids. Germline loops: CDR1 MGHRA, CDR2 YSYEKL. The CDR3 DNA is TGCGCCAGCAGCCAAGACCCCCCGGACAGGGCAACCGAGCAGTACTTC. Its translation: CASSQDPPDRATEQYF.

V usage is TRBV6-5 and J usage is TRBJ1-6; 9 bases agree with TRBD1. Trimming at V came to 6 bases and at J to 4 bases, leaving 4 bases not matched to a gene. The germline V gene encodes CDR1 MNHEY and CDR2 SVGAGI. The CDR3 extends over 15 amino acids. The CDR3 DNA reads TGTGCCAGCAGCCGGGGACAGGGTTATAATTCACCCCTCCACTTT. This gives the protein CASSRGQGYNSPLHF.

This clone turned up a few times. The chain employs TRBV2 and TRBJ2-7; possibly TRBD1 for D (5 bases). CDR1 SNHLY and CDR2 FYNNEI come from the germline V gene. Trimming shortened V by 2 bases and J by 5 bases, and 10 bases separated the two germline ends. This CDR3 region has 13 residues. This chain's CDR3 is CASSEQGVDEQYF. The DNA of the CDR3 is TGTGCCAGCAGTGAACAGGGCGTCGACGAGCAGTACTTC.

The chain joins TRBV6-5 to TRBJ2-2, with unresolved D. V was shortened by 2 bases and J by 1 base, with 5 bases between the two germline ends. Per the germline V gene, CDR1 is MNHEY and CDR2 is SVGAGI. CDR3 size: 14 residues. The CDR3 loop is CASSYMGNTGELFF. The CDR3 nucleotides read TGTGCCAGCAGTTACATGGGGAACACCGGGGAGCTGTTTTTT.

This clone is categorized as medium-sized. This rearrangement joins TRBV6-1 to TRBJ2-7; 8 nucleotides agree with TRBD1. The junction had 9 bases not matched to a gene; V was cut back by 4 bases and J by 7 bases. The CDR3 contains 14 residues. Germline V gene data show CDR1 as MNHNS and CDR2 as SASEGT. CDR3 nucleotides: TGTGCCAGCAGTGGCCACGGACAGGGTGGAGAGCAGTACTTC. This sequence encodes CASSGHGQGGEQYF.

This clone has more than one count but fewer than ten. The chain carries TRBV7-9 and TRBJ1-1; D remains ambiguous. Trimming left V 5 bases short and J 5 bases short, with 15 bases between. The CDR3 runs to 14 residues. CDR1 is SEHNR, CDR2 FQNEAQ, per germline (reference sequence). The CDR3 protein is CASSILQGWTEAFF. The CDR3 DNA reads as TGTGCCAGCAGCATCCTCCAAGGTTGGACTGAAGCTTTCTTT.

J is TRBJ1-5 and V is TRBV6-6; 8 nucleotides agree with TRBD1. J gave up 0 bases and V 6 bases, and 7 bases lay outside the gene matches. From germline, CDR1 is MNHNY and CDR2 SVGAGI (reference sequence). The CDR3 has 16 residues. CDR3 amino acids: CASRPNRGSSNQPQHF. The CDR3 region has the DNA TGTGCCAGCAGACCAAACAGGGGGAGTAGCAATCAGCCCCAGCATTTT.

The chain is built from TRBV18 and TRBJ2-5; the D gene could be TRBD1 or TRBD2 (5 bases each). This CDR3 spans 15 amino acids. Trimming shortened V by 2 bases and J by 5 bases, and 15 bases separated the two germline ends. CDR1 and CDR2 (germline): KGHSH, LQKENI. CDR3 amino acids: CASSPNSLGPETQYF. The CDR3 bases are TGTGCCAGCTCACCAAATTCTCTGGGACCCGAGACCCAGTACTTC.

The chain recombines TRBV28 with TRBJ2-5, with D perhaps TRBD1 (5 bases). The germline V and J ends were trimmed by 0 bases and 3 bases, with 8 bases remaining between them. This CDR3 region has 14 residues. CDR1 and CDR2 (germline): MDHEN, SYDVKM. CDR3 sequence reads: CASSLWSREETQYF. The CDR3 nucleotides are TGTGCCAGCAGTTTATGGTCCAGGGAAGAGACCCAGTACTTC.

This chain joins TRBV9 and TRBJ2-7; a weak D match, TRBD1 (6 bases). V was pared by 0 bases and J by 3 bases, with 13 bases between. Germline V gene lookup returns CDR1 SGDLS and CDR2 YYNGEE. The CDR3 loop spans 15 amino acids. The CDR3 protein is CASSVGDILFYEQYF. The CDR3 DNA sequence: TGTGCCAGCAGCGTAGGGGACATACTTTTCTACGAGCAGTACTTC.

The chain has TRBV5-6 and TRBJ1-2, with D tentatively TRBD1 (5 bases). Germline CDR1 is SGHDT and CDR2 is YYEEEE. Trimming shortened V by 0 bases and J by 0 bases, and 9 bases separated the two germline ends. CDR3 length: 15 amino acids. CDR3 DNA sequence: TGTGCCAGCAGCTTGGGGGACCTAGCTAACTATGGCTACACCTTC. It specifies CASSLGDLANYGYTF.

This clone was observed a few times. CDR3 amino acids: CASIGTGSYEQYF. Here the CDR3 DNA reads TGTGCCAGCATCGGGACAGGCTCCTACGAGCAGTACTTC. V gene TRBV7-9 combines with J gene TRBJ2-7, with 8 bases matching TRBD1. The CDR3 contains 13 residues. The V gene's germline CDR1 is SEHNR and CDR2 FQNEAQ (reference sequence). Trimming removed 7 bases from V and 0 bases from J; junction bases left unmatched: 2.

The genes are TRBV6-1 and TRBJ2-7; no clear D. V shed 4 bases and J shed 0 bases, with 10 bases lying between them. The CDR3 length is 14 residues. In germline, CDR1 is MNHNS, CDR2 SASEGT. The CDR3 loop is CASSGTTISYEQYF. The CDR3 coding sequence is TGTGCCAGCAGTGGAACAACAATCTCCTACGAGCAGTACTTC.

The chain has TRBV30 and TRBJ2-5, with 10 bases that match TRBD1. The CDR3 has 14 residues. The J segment lost 5 bases and the V segment lost 1 base, leaving 4 bases of the junction unmatched. CDR1 and CDR2 (germline): GTSNPN, SVGIG (reference sequence). The CDR3: CAWSAGQGRETQYF. The CDR3 region has the DNA TGTGCCTGGAGTGCGGGACAGGGGAGGGAGACCCAGTACTTC. The full variable domain, completed using reference TRBV30 and TRBJ2-5, is SQTIHQWPATLVQPVGSPLSLECTVEGTSNPNLYWYRQAAGRGLQLLFYSVGIGQISSEVPQNLSASRPQDRQFILSSKKLLLSDSGFYLCAWSAGQGRETQYFGPGTRLLVL.